Following are 13 T cell receptor beta chains from one sample sequenced in a study of shared clonotypes between healthy human individuals. Generated by immunoSEQ multiplex PCR, the TCRdb table keeps only in-frame clones and is missing some. The repertoire holds nearly 2 million clones, with 85% to 95% as singletons. Naivety among CD8 cells was defined by CD45RO negativity and positive CCR7 selection, thereby excluding terminally differentiated effector memory CD45RA+ cells. Material for sequencing was naive CD8+ T cells sorted from blood. These receptor sequences come from a man between 18 and 29 years old in good health.

This chain links TRBV6-1 with TRBJ2-2; 9 bases map to TRBD1. There are 15 residues in the CDR3. Germline trimming cut 7 bases from V and 6 bases from J; bases unmatched to any gene: 9. Per germline, CDR1 MNHNS and CDR2 SASEGT. In DNA, the CDR3 is TGTGCCAGCACCTTGGGACAGGGTGGGCCCGGGGAGCTGTTTTTT. It specifies CASTLGQGGPGELFF.

The chain carries TRBV7-9 and TRBJ2-7; unclear D gene. Germline V gives CDR1 SEHNR, CDR2 FQNEAQ (reference sequence). The V end was cut by 2 bases, the J end by 6 bases, with 8 bases between. The CDR3 is made up of 12 amino acids. The CDR3 region has the DNA TGTGCCAGCAGCTTACGAATGGGCGAGCAGTACTTC. The encoded protein is CASSLRMGEQYF.

The rearrangement uses TRBV7-9 and TRBJ2-1, with D uncertain. Per the germline V gene, CDR1 is SEHNR and CDR2 is FQNEAQ (reference sequence). Trimming stripped 5 bases from V and 0 bases from J, with 14 bases between. The CDR3 has 16 residues. CDR3 DNA sequence: TGTGCCAGCAGCCCCTCAACGGCGGACTCCTACAATGAGCAGTTCTTC. Its protein is CASSPSTADSYNEQFF.

On this clone itself: Other DNA variants within this sample encode the same CDR3. The gene calls are TRBV6-6 and TRBJ2-7; unclear D gene. The CDR3 spans 14 residues. V gave up 0 bases and J gave up 1 base, with 7 bases separating them. CDR1 and CDR2 (germline): MNHNY, SVGAGI (reference sequence). CDR3 sequence (DNA): TGTGCCAGCAGTTACTCGTCAGAATCCTACGAGCAGTACTTC. Its translation: CASSYSSESYEQYF.

The CDR3 coding sequence is TGTGCCAGCAGGTTCGGACAGGGGGGCTCCTACGAGCAGTACTTC. Protein product: CASRFGQGGSYEQYF. This sequence joins TRBV2 and TRBJ2-7; 10 nucleotides align to TRBD1. Germline-derived CDR1 and CDR2 are SNHLY and FYNNEI. CDR3 length: 15 amino acids. The ends lost 6 bases at V and 0 bases at J; junction bases unmatched: 5.

The rearrangement links TRBV30 to TRBJ1-2; D ambiguous. V was pared by 0 bases and J by 3 bases, with 11 bases between. The CDR3 totals 14 residues. Germline V CDR1 and CDR2: GTSNPN, SVGIG (reference sequence). CDR3 region: CAWSVPSGYYGYTF. The CDR3 coding sequence is TGTGCCTGGAGTGTACCTTCCGGGTACTATGGCTACACCTTC.

This chain joins TRBV10-3 and TRBJ2-3; TRBD2 might be the D (5 bases). V dropped 1 base and J dropped 1 base, with 6 bases sitting between them. Germline-derived CDR1 and CDR2 are ENHRY and SYGVKD. The CDR3 length is 14 residues. As DNA, the CDR3 is TGTGCCATCAGTGAGTACGGGGGCACAGATACGCAGTATTTT. This codes for CAISEYGGTDTQYF.

The gene calls are TRBV27 and TRBJ2-6, with no clear D. The V gene lost 3 bases and the J gene lost 5 bases, with 14 bases spanning the gap. CDR3 size: 16 residues. Germline V lookup: CDR1 MNHEY, CDR2 SMNVEV (reference sequence). CDR3 loop: CASSFGPSLRANVLTF. CDR3 DNA: TGTGCCAGCAGTTTCGGACCGTCTCTAAGGGCCAACGTCCTGACTTTC. Variable domain in full (rest from reference TRBV27 and TRBJ2-6): EAQVTQNPRYLITVTGKKLTVTCSQNMNHEYMSWYRQDPGLGLRQIYYSMNVEVTDKGDVPEGYKVSRKEKRNFPLILESPSPNQTSLYFCASSFGPSLRANVLTFGAGSRLTVL.

V and J are TRBV2 and TRBJ2-5, with D perhaps matching TRBD2 (6 bases). Trimming removed 6 bases from V and 2 bases from J, with 19 bases in between. Germline V lookup: CDR1 SNHLY, CDR2 FYNNEI. CDR3 size: 16 residues. CDR3 sequence: CASRALLGSGQETQYF. The CDR3 DNA reads as TGTGCCAGCAGAGCCCTACTGGGGAGCGGGCAAGAGACCCAGTACTTC.

V usage is TRBV10-3 and J usage is TRBJ1-3, with no clear D. Germline V gene sequence: CDR1 ENHRY, CDR2 SYGVKD. Trimming cost V 3 bases and J 0 bases, with 9 bases left between them. The CDR3 is 15 amino acids. The CDR3 loop reads CAISDPASSGNTIYF. CDR3 bases: TGTGCCATCAGTGATCCGGCAAGCTCTGGAAACACCATATATTTT.

The genes are TRBV30 and TRBJ2-7; 12 positions match TRBD1. In germline, CDR1 is GTSNPN, CDR2 SVGIG (reference sequence). The CDR3 consists of 14 residues. V gave up 5 bases and J gave up 5 bases; unmatched junction bases: 7. DNA of the CDR3: TGTGCCTGGGCCACCGGGACAGGGGGCCACGAGCAGTACTTC. It encodes CAWATGTGGHEQYF. The variable domain in full, completed from reference TRBV30 and TRBJ2-7, reads SQTIHQWPATLVQPVGSPLSLECTVEGTSNPNLYWYRQAAGRGLQLLFYSVGIGQISSEVPQNLSASRPQDRQFILSSKKLLLSDSGFYLCAWATGTGGHEQYFGPGTRLTVT.

The rearrangement joins TRBV4-1 to TRBJ2-1; D possibly uses TRBD1 or TRBD2 (5 bases each). V lost 4 bases and J lost 6, with 10 bases in between. Germline V gene lookup returns CDR1 MGHRA and CDR2 YSYEKL. The length of the CDR3 is 13 residues. The CDR3 DNA sequence: TGCGCCAGCAGCCGGGCTGGGGGCAATGAGCAGTTCTTC. Amino acids: CASSRAGGNEQFF.

This clone has just a few counts. The V call is TRBV29-1, the J call TRBJ2-7; 7 bases fit TRBD1. This CDR3 region has 15 residues. Germline V gives CDR1 SQVTM, CDR2 ANQGSEA. V lost 2 bases and J lost 2; bases outside the gene matches: 9. DNA for the CDR3: TGCAGCGTTGAAACTGGTGGGACAGTGACCTACGAGCAGTACTTC. It codes for CSVETGGTVTYEQYF.